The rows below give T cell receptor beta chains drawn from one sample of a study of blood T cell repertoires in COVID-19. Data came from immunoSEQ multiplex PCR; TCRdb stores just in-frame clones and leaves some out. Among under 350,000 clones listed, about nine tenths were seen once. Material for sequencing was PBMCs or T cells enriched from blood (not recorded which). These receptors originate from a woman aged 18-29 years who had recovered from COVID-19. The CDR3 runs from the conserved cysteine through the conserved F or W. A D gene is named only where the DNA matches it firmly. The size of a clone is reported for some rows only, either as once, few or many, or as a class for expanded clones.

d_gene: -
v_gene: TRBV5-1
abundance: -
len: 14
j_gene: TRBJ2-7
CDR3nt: TGCGCCAGCAGCTTGGAGATGACAGGATACGAGCAGTACTTC
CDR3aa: CASSLEMTGYEQYF

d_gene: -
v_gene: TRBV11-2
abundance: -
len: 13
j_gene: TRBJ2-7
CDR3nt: TGTGCCAGCAGCTTAATATGGCCGGGAGAGCAGTACTTC
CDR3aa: CASSLIWPGEQYF

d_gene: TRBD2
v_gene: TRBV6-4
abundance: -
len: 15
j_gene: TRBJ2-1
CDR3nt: TGTGCCAGCAGTCCCGGACTAGCGGGGGCTTGGGAGCAGTTCTTC
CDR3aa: CASSPGLAGAWEQFF

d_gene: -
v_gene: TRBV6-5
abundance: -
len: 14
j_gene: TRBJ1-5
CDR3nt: TGTGCCAGCAACCTACAGGGTTTCAATCAGCCCCAGCATTTT
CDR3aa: CASNLQGFNQPQHF

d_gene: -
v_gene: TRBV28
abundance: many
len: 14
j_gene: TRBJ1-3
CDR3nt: TGTGCCAGCCGAATACGGTTGAGTGGAAACACCATATATTTT
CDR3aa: CASRIRLSGNTIYF

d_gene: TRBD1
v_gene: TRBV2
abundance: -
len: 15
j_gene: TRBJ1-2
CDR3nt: TGTGCCAGCAGTGGGACAGGGGGCTTTCCGATAGGCTACACCTTC
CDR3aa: CASSGTGGFPIGYTF

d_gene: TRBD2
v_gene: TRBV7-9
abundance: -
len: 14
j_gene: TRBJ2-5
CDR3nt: TGTGCCAGCAGCCTCAATGGCGGGGAGGGGACCCAGTACTTC
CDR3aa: CASSLNGGEGTQYF

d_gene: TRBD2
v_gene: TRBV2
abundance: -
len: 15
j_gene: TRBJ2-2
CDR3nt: TGTGCCAGCAGTGAAACCGGACTAGTCCCCGGGGAGCTGTTTTTT
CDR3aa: CASSETGLVPGELFF

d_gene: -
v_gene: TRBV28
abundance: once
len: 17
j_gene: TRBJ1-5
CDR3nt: TGTGCCATTACACAGGGACCGGGTAATAACGGCAATCAGCCCCAGCATTTT
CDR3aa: CAITQGPGNNGNQPQHF

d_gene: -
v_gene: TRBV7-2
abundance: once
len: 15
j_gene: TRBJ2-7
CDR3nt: TGTGCCAGCAGCTTATCGGACATAATCTCCTACGAGCAGTACTTC
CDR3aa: CASSLSDIISYEQYF

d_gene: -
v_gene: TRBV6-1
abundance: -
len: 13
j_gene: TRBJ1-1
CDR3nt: TGTGCCAGCAGTGAAGTCATGGCAACTGAAGCTTTCTTT
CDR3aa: CASSEVMATEAFF

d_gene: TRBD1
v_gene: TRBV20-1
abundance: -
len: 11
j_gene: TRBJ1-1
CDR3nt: TGCAGTGCTCCAGGGGGCACTGAAGCTTTCTTT
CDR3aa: CSAPGGTEAFF

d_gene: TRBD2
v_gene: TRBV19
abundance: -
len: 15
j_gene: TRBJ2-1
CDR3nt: TGTGCCAGTAAAGGACTAGCGGGATCGGGTAATGAGCAGTTCTTC
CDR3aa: CASKGLAGSGNEQFF

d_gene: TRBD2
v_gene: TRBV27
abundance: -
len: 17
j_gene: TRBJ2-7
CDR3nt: TGTGCCAGCGGGGGGGGCAGGGCTAGCGGGAGGAAATACGAGCAGTACTTC
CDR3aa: CASGGGRASGRKYEQYF

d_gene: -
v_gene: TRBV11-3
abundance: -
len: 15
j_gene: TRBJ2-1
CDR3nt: TGTGCCAGCAGCTTGGGGGACACCGACTACAATGAGCAGTTCTTC
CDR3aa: CASSLGDTDYNEQFF

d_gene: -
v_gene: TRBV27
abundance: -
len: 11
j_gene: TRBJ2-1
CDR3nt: TGTGCCAGCAGTCGCTACAATGAGCAGTTCTTC
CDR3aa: CASSRYNEQFF

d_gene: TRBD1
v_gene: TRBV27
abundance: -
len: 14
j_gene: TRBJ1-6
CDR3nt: TGTGCCAGCAGTTCGGGACAGCTGGTTGGGTCCCTCCACTTT
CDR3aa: CASSSGQLVGSLHF

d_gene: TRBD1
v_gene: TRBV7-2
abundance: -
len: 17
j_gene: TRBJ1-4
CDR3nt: TGTGCCAGCAGCTTATGGGCCCAGGGGGCCGCTAATGAAAAACTGTTTTTT
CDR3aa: CASSLWAQGAANEKLFF

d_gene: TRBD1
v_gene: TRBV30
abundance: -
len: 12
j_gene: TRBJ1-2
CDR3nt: TGTGCCTGGAGGCAGGGGGCGAGAGGCTACACCTTC
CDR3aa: CAWRQGARGYTF

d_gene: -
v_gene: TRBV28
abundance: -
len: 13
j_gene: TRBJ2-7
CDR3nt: TGTGCCAGCAGTTTATGCAGGGGCTACGAGCAGTACTTC
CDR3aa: CASSLCRGYEQYF

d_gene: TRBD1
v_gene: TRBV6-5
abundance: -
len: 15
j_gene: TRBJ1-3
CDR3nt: TGTGCCAGCAGTAAAACAGGGGACTCTGGAAACACCATATATTTT
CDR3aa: CASSKTGDSGNTIYF

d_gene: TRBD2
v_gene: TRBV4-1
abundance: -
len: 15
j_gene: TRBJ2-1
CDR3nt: TGCGCCAGCAGCCAAGTACGGGGGGGCGTTTATGAGCAGTTCTTC
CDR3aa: CASSQVRGGVYEQFF

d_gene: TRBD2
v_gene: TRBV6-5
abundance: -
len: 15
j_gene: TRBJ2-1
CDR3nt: TGTGCCAGCACCGCACTAGCGGGAGCCTACAATGAGCAGTTCTTC
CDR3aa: CASTALAGAYNEQFF

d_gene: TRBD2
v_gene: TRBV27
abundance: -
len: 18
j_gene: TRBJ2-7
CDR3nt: TGTGCCAGCAGTTTCACTGGGTTGACTAGCGGGGGCTCCTACGAGCAGTACTTC
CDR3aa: CASSFTGLTSGGSYEQYF

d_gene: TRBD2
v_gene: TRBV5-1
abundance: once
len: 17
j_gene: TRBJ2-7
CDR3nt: TGCGCCAGCAGCTTGTCTCCCTTGCGGGAGGGATCCTACGAGCAGTACTTC
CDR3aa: CASSLSPLREGSYEQYF

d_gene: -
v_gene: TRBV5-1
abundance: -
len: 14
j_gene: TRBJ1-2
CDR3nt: TGCGCCAGCAGCTTGGACAGTAGAAGCTATGGCTACACCTTC
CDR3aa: CASSLDSRSYGYTF

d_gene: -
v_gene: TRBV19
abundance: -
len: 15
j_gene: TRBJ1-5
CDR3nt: TGTGCCAGTAGTATGGACATGTATAGCAATCAGCCCCAGCATTTT
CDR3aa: CASSMDMYSNQPQHF

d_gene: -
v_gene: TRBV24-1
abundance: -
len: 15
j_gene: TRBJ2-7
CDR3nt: TGTGCCACCAGTGACTCTAGGGGGATCTCCTACGAGCAGTACTTC
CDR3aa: CATSDSRGISYEQYF

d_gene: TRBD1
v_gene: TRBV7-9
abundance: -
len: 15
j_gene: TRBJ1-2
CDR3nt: TGTGCCAGCAGCTCCAGGACAGGGGGCAGGGAGGGCTACACCTTC
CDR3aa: CASSSRTGGREGYTF

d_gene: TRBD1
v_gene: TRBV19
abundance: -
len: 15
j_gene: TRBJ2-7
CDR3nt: TGTGCCAGTAGTATAGAAGGGGACAGAACCTACGAGCAGTACTTC
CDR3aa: CASSIEGDRTYEQYF

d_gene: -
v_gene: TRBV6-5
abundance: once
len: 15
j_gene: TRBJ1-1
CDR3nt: TGTGCCAGCAGCCTACAGCCAGGGGTGAACACTGAAGCTTTCTTT
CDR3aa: CASSLQPGVNTEAFF

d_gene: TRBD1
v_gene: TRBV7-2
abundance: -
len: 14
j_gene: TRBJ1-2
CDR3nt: TGTGCCAGCAGCTTAATGGGACAGAACTATGGCTACACCTTC
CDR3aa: CASSLMGQNYGYTF

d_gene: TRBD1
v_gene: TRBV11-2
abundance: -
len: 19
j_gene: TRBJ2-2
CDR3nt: TGTGCCAGCAGCTTAGATCCTGACAGGGACGTGTGGGACACCGGGGAGCTGTTTTTT
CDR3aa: CASSLDPDRDVWDTGELFF